These 20 T cell receptor beta chains originate from one sample sequenced in a study of T cells in Graves' hyperthyroidism and ophthalmopathy. RNA transcripts served as the template for amplifying TCR beta CDR3 regions. With the HTBI primer set, the TCR CDR3 went through a first round of RT-PCR. MiXCR was run by TCRdb on the multiplex PCR reads, yielding one entry per CDR3 protein. The sample yields some 700,000 distinct CDR3 sequences, roughly 17% seen once. Material for sequencing was blood. The receptors shown here come from a man aged 45-65 years with Graves' hyperthyroidism.

This clonotype was seen ten or more times. This rearrangement joins TRBV2 to TRBJ2-3; D ambiguous. The germline gives CDR1 SNHLY, CDR2 FYNNEI. The V end lost 7 bases, the J end lost 6 bases, and 5 bases lay between the germline ends. This CDR3 has 10 amino acids. CDR3 amino acids: CASTVDTQYF. The CDR3 DNA reads as TGTGCCAGCACTGTGGATACGCAGTATTTT. Complete variable domain (other parts from reference TRBV2 and TRBJ2-3): EPEVTQTPSHQVTQMGQEVILRCVPISNHLYFYWYRQILGQKVEFLVSFYNNEISEKSEIFDDQFSVERPDGSNFTLKIRSTKLEDSAMYFCASTVDTQYFGPGTRLTVL.

This clonotype came up a few times. The CDR3 DNA reads as TGCAGTGCTAACAGGGGTGGGGGCTGCAATGAGCAGTTCTTC. As protein: CSANRGGGCNEQFF. The rearrangement links TRBV20-1 to TRBJ2-1; 7 nucleotides align to TRBD1. V dropped 4 bases and J dropped 6; count of bases not matched to a gene: 9. The CDR3 contains 14 residues. CDR1 is DFQATT, CDR2 SNEGSKA, per germline (reference sequence).

V is TRBV25-1 and J is TRBJ1-2; 10 bases line up with TRBD1. V shed 3 bases and J 8 bases; nucleotides not matched to a gene: 12. The CDR3 has 16 residues. Per germline, CDR1 MGHDK and CDR2 SYGVNS. This chain's CDR3 is CASSEVSGQGWRGYTF. The CDR3, as DNA: TGTGCCAGCAGTGAGGTATCGGGACAGGGGTGGCGCGGCTACACCTTC.

A few counts support this clonotype. This sequence joins TRBV6-1 and TRBJ1-2; 7 bases are a match to TRBD1. In germline, CDR1 is MNHNS, CDR2 SASEGT. The V gene end was trimmed by 3 bases and the J gene end by 7 bases; junction bases not matched to a gene: 14. The CDR3 totals 16 residues. This chain's CDR3 is CASSEQSSRGITGYTF. CDR3 nucleotide sequence: TGTGCCAGCAGTGAGCAGAGTTCCAGGGGGATAACTGGCTACACCTTC.

Only a few counts were recorded for this clonotype. V gene TRBV7-2 combines with J gene TRBJ1-1, with a possible D match to TRBD1 (6 bases). The V gene lost 5 bases and the J gene lost 4 bases, with 20 bases spanning the gap. The CDR3 length is 16 residues. In germline, CDR1 is SGHTA, CDR2 FQGNSA. CDR3 sequence reads: CASSPRGALLGTEAFF. CDR3 nucleotide sequence: TGTGCCAGCAGCCCTAGGGGGGCCTTGCTTGGCACTGAAGCTTTCTTT.

Many counts were recorded for this clonotype. The CDR3: CASLWTGTDPSSYNEQFF. The CDR3, as DNA: TGTGCCAGCCTTTGGACAGGGACCGATCCTAGCTCCTACAATGAGCAGTTCTTC. The chain recombines TRBV12-3 or TRBV12-4 with TRBJ2-1; 8 nucleotides align to TRBD1. The CDR3 runs to 18 residues. V shed 8 bases, J shed 0 bases, and the junction held 15 bases outside the gene matches.

V is TRBV20-1 and J is TRBJ2-3, with 11 bases identical to TRBD2. The CDR3 extends over 13 amino acids. Trimming removed 6 bases from V and 3 bases from J; junction bases left unmatched: 2. Germline CDR1 DFQATT, CDR2 SNEGSKA (reference sequence). In nucleotides, the CDR3 is TGCAGTGCAGGGACTAGCGGAACAGATACGCAGTATTTT. Translation: CSAGTSGTDTQYF.

This clonotype has at least ten counts. V usage is TRBV7-9 and J usage is TRBJ2-2; 9 bases map to TRBD1. V was clipped by 7 bases and J by 1 base; unmatched bases: 4. Germline CDR1 reads SEHNR; CDR2 reads FQNEAQ (reference sequence). This CDR3 is 15 amino acids long. CDR3 region: CASIWDRVNTGELFF. CDR3 in DNA: TGTGCCAGCATATGGGACAGGGTGAACACCGGGGAGCTGTTTTTT.

This clonotype was counted ten times or more. This chain connects TRBV7-9 to TRBJ1-5; D ambiguous. The germline V gene has CDR1 SEHNR and CDR2 FQNEAQ (reference sequence). CDR3 length: 15 residues. Trimming stripped 6 bases from V and 0 bases from J, with 12 bases between. DNA of the CDR3: TGTGCCAGCAGTTCCACCGGAAATAGCAATCAGCCCCAGCATTTT. Translated: CASSSTGNSNQPQHF.

The V gene is TRBV7-9, the J gene TRBJ1-2; no firm D call. Looked up from germline, CDR1 is SEHNR and CDR2 is FQNEAQ (reference sequence). Trimming shortened V by 2 bases and J by 4 bases, and 11 bases separated the two germline ends. The CDR3 loop spans 14 amino acids. The chain's CDR3 is CASSLKRDIYGYTF. CDR3 bases: TGTGCCAGCAGCTTAAAGAGAGATATCTATGGCTACACCTTC.

V usage is TRBV27 and J usage is TRBJ2-3; 7 positions agree with TRBD1. The germline CDR1 and CDR2 sequences are MNHEY and SMNVEV (reference sequence). This CDR3 contains 15 residues. V lost 5 bases, J lost 2 bases, and 7 bases stayed unmatched. The CDR3 nucleotides are TGTGCCAGCAGTCAGCCGGGACAGCTCACAGATACGCAGTATTTT. This encodes CASSQPGQLTDTQYF.

Ten or more counts support this clonotype. The genes are TRBV10-3 and TRBJ2-7, with a tentative D call TRBD1 (5 bases). Germline CDR1 and CDR2: ENHRY and SYGVKD. The CDR3 contains 14 residues. The V end lost 3 bases, the J end lost 3 bases, and 12 bases lay between the germline ends. Here the CDR3 DNA reads TGTGCCATCAGTGACCGACAGCGCCTCTACGAGCAGTACTTC. Its translation is CAISDRQRLYEQYF.

The V call is TRBV2, the J call TRBJ2-1; the match to TRBD2 covers 9 bases. This CDR3 is 16 amino acids long. CDR1 is SNHLY, CDR2 FYNNEI, per germline. V lost 6 bases to trimming and J lost 0 bases; unmatched junction nucleotides: 6. This CDR3 reads CASSELAGFSYNEQFF. CDR3 DNA sequence: TGTGCCAGCAGCGAACTAGCGGGTTTCTCCTACAATGAGCAGTTCTTC.

This clonotype was recorded a few times. The V and J genes are TRBV29-1 and TRBJ2-3; no clear D gene. Trimming took off 3 bases at V and 0 bases at J, with 7 bases between the two ends. The CDR3 totals 13 residues. Germline CDR1 SQVTM, CDR2 ANQGSEA. CDR3 sequence reads: CSVEWGSTDTQYF. CDR3 DNA: TGCAGCGTTGAGTGGGGAAGCACAGATACGCAGTATTTT.

V and J are TRBV27 and TRBJ2-7, with TRBD1 matching 12 bases. V shed 4 bases, J shed 5 bases, and the junction held 9 bases outside the gene matches. CDR3 size: 16 residues. Germline-derived CDR1 and CDR2 are MNHEY and SMNVEV (reference sequence). Here the CDR3 reads CASSWDRDRGQHEQYF. The CDR3 region has the DNA TGTGCCAGCAGTTGGGACCGGGACAGGGGGCAACACGAGCAGTACTTC.

This clonotype was found many times. J is TRBJ2-1 and V is TRBV24-1; 8 nucleotides agree with TRBD2. The trim removed 1 base at V and 5 bases at J, leaving 3 bases unmatched. The CDR3 runs 15 residues. Germline V gene lookup returns CDR1 KGHDR and CDR2 SFDVKD. Written as DNA, the CDR3 is TGTGCCACCAGTGATTTTACTAGCGGAGACAATGAGCAGTTCTTC. Translating it yields CATSDFTSGDNEQFF.

The chain joins TRBV29-1 to TRBJ2-1; D unclear. Trimming left V 3 bases short and J 6 bases short, with 9 bases between. The CDR3 contains 12 residues. Germline V lookup: CDR1 SQVTM, CDR2 ANQGSEA. The CDR3 is CSVEASFNEQFF. CDR3 DNA sequence: TGCAGCGTTGAGGCCAGCTTCAATGAGCAGTTCTTC.

The chain uses TRBV9 and TRBJ1-5; maybe TRBD1 (6 bases). This CDR3 is built from 15 residues. V was cut by 4 bases and J by 7 bases, with 18 bases left in between. The V gene's germline CDR1 is SGDLS and CDR2 YYNGEE. DNA for the CDR3: TGTGCCAGCAGCCCAGGGGAACAGCGGAGGCAGCCCCAGCATTTT. This sequence encodes CASSPGEQRRQPQHF.

The V call is TRBV6-1, the J call TRBJ2-7, with D unresolved. This CDR3 comprises 14 residues. Trimming pared 7 bases from V and 4 bases from J, leaving 17 bases between. From germline, CDR1 is MNHNS and CDR2 SASEGT. The CDR3 here is CASTVGRRDYEQYF. CDR3 nucleotide sequence: TGTGCCAGCACCGTAGGACGGCGAGATTACGAGCAGTACTTC.

At least ten counts were recorded for this clonotype. V and J are TRBV18 and TRBJ1-1; D gene uncertain. The CDR3 covers 14 residues. In germline, CDR1 is KGHSH, CDR2 LQKENI. Between the trimmed V and J ends, which lost 3 bases and 1 base, there was a span of 9 bases. The CDR3 DNA is TGTGCCAGCTCACCGACGGGGAAGAACACTGAAGCTTTCTTT. Its translation: CASSPTGKNTEAFF.